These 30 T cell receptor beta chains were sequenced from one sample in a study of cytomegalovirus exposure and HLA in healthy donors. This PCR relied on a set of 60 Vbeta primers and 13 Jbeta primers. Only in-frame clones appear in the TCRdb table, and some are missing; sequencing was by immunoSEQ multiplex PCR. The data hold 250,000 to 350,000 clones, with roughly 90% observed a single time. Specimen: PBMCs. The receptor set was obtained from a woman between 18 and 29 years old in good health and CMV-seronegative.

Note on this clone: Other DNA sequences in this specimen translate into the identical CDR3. The CDR3: CASSIGQQETQYF. In DNA form, the CDR3 reads TGTGCCAGTAGTATAGGGCAGCAAGAGACCCAGTACTTC. The chain uses TRBV19 and TRBJ2-5; D ambiguous. The CDR3 extends over 13 amino acids. The germline gives CDR1 LNHDA, CDR2 SQIVND (reference sequence). The V and J ends lost 1 base and 2 bases respectively, with 5 bases between them.

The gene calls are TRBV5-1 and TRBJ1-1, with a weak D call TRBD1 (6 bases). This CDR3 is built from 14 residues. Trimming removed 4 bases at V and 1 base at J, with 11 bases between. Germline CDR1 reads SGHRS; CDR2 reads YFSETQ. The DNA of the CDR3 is TGCGCCAGCAGCCGGGACAACCAGAACACTGAAGCTTTCTTT. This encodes CASSRDNQNTEAFF.

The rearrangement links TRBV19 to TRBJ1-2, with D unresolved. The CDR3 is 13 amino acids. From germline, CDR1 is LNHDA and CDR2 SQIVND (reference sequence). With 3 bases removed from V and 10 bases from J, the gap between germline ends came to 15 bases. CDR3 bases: TGTGCCAGTAGTATCGGCGGGGATTCGGTCTACACCTTC. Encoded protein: CASSIGGDSVYTF.

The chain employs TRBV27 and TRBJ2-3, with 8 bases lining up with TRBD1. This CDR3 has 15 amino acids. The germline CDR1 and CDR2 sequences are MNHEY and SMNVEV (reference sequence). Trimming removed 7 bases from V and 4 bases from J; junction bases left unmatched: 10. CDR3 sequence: CASISGQGGADTQYF. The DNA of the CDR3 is TGTGCCAGCATTTCCGGACAGGGCGGGGCAGATACGCAGTATTTT.

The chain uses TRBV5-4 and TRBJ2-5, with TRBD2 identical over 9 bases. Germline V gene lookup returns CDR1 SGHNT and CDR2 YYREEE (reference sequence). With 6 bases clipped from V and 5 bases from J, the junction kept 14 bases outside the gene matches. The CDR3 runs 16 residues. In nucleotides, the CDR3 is TGTGCCAGCACCCCGTCGATCAGCGGGGGGCCGGAGACCCAGTACTTC. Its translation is CASTPSISGGPETQYF.

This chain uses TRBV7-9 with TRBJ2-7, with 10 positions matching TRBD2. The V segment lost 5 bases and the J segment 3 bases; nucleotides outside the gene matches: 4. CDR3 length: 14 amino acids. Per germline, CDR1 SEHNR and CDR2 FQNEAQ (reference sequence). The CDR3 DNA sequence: TGTGCCAGCAGCCTAGGACTAGCGGTCTACGAGCAGTACTTC. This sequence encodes CASSLGLAVYEQYF.

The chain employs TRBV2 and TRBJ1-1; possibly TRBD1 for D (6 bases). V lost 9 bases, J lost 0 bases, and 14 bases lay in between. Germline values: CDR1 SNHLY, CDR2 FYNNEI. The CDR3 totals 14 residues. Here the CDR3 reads CASSYRDMNTEAFF. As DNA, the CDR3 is TGTGCCAGTAGTTACAGGGATATGAACACTGAAGCTTTCTTT.

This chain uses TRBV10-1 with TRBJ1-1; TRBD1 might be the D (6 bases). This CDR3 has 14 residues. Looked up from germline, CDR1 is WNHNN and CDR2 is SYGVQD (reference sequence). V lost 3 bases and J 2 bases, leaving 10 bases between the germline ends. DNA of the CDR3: TGCGCCAGCAGTGATGGGGGGGCAAACACTGAAGCTTTCTTT. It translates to CASSDGGANTEAFF.

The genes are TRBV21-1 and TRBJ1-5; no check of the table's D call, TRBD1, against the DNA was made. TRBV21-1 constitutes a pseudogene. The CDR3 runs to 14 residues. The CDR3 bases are TGTGCCAGCAGCCCCTACAGGGGTAATCAGCCCCAGCATTTT. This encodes CASSPYRGNQPQHF.

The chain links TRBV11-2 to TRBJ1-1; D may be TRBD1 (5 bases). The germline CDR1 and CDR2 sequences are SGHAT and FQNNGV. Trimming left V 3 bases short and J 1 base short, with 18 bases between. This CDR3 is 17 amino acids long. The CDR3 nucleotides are TGTGCCAGCAGCTTCCCTCACTCCGGGACTGGGAACACTGAAGCTTTCTTT. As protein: CASSFPHSGTGNTEAFF.

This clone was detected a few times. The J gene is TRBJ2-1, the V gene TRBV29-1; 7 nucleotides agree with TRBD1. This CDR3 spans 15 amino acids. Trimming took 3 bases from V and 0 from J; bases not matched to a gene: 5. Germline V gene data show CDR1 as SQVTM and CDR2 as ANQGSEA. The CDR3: CSVEPTGSSYNEQFF. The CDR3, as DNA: TGCAGCGTTGAGCCGACAGGGAGCTCCTACAATGAGCAGTTCTTC.

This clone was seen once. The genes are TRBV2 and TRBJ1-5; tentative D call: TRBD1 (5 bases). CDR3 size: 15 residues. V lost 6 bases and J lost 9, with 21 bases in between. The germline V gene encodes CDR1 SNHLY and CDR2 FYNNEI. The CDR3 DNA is TGTGCCAGCAGCGGATCGGCGGGGCGGTTGGCGCCCCAGCATTTT. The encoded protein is CASSGSAGRLAPQHF. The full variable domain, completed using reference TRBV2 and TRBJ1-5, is EPEVTQTPSHQVTQMGQEVILRCVPISNHLYFYWYRQILGQKVEFLVSFYNNEISEKSEIFDDQFSVERPDGSNFTLKIRSTKLEDSAMYFCASSGSAGRLAPQHFGDGTRLSIL.

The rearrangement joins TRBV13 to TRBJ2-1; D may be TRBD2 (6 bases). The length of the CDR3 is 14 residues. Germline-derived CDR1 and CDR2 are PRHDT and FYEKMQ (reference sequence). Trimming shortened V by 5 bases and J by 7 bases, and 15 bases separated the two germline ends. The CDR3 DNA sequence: TGTGCCAGCAGCCGCGGGACTCCTAGGAATGAGCAGTTCTTC. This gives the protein CASSRGTPRNEQFF.

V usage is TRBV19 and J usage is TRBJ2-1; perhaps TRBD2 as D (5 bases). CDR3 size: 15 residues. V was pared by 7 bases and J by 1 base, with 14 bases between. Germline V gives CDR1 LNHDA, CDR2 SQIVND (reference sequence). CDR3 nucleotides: TGTGCCAGTACTCTCTCGGGGTTATCCTACAATGAGCAGTTCTTC. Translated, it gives CASTLSGLSYNEQFF.

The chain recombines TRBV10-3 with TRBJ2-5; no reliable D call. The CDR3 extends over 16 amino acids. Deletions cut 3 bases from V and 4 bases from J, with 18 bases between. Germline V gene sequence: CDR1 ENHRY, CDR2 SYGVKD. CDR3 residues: CAISEPPDLSLETQYF. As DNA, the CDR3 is TGTGCCATCAGTGAACCTCCTGACTTGTCCTTAGAGACCCAGTACTTC.

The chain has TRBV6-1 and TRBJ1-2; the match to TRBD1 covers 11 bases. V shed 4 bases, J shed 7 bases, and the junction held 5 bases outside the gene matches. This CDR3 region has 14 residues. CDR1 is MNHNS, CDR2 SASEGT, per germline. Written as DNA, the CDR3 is TGTGCCAGCAGTGCGGGACAGGGGGTTACTGGCTACACCTTC. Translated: CASSAGQGVTGYTF.

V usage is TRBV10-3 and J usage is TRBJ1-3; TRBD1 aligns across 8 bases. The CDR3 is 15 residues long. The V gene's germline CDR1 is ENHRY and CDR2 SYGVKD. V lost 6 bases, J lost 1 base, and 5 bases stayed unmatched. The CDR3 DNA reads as TGTGCCATCAGACAACAGGGGGGATCTGGAAACACCATATATTTT. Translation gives CAIRQQGGSGNTIYF.

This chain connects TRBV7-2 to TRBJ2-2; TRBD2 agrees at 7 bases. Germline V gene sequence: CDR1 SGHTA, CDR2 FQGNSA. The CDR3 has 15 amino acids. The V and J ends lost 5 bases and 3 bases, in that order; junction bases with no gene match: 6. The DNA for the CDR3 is TGTGCCAGCAGCCCAGCGGGACCACACACCGGGGAGCTGTTTTTT. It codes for CASSPAGPHTGELFF.

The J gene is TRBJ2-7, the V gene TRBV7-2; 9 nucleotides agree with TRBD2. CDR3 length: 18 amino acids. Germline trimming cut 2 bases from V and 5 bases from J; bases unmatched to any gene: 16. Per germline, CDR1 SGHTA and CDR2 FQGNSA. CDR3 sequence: CASSLIFSRGGAIHEQYF. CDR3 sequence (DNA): TGTGCCAGCAGCTTAATCTTTTCTCGCGGGGGGGCAATCCACGAGCAGTACTTC.

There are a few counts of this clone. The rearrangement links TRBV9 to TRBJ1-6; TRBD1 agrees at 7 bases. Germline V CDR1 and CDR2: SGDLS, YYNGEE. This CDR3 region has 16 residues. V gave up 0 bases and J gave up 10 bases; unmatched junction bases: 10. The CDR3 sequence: CASSVGAGGFRSPLHF. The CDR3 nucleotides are TGTGCCAGCAGCGTAGGGGCAGGGGGTTTTAGATCACCCCTCCACTTT.

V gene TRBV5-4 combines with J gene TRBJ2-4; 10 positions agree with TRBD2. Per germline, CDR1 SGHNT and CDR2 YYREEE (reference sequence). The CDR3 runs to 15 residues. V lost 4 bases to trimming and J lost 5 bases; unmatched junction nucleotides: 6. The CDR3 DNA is TGTGCCAGCAGCCCGTCTAGCGGGGGCCAAAACATTCAGTACTTC. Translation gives CASSPSSGGQNIQYF.

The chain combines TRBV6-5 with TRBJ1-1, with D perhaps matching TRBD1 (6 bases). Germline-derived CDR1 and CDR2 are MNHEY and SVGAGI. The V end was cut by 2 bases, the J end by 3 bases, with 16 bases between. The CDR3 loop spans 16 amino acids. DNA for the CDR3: TGTGCCAGCAGTTACGCCGTGGGCAGGGGAGACACTGAAGCTTTCTTT. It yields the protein CASSYAVGRGDTEAFF.

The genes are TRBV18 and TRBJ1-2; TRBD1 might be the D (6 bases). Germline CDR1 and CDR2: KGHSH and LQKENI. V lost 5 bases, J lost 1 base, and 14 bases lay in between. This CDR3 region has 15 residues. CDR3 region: CASSITQGVNYGYTF. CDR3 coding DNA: TGTGCCAGCTCAATTACACAGGGCGTTAACTATGGCTACACCTTC. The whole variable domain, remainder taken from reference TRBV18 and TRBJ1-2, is NAGVMQNPRHLVRRRGQEARLRCSPMKGHSHVYWYRQLPEEGLKFMVYLQKENIIDESGMPKERFSAEFPKEGPSILRIQQVVRGDSAAYFCASSITQGVNYGYTFGSGTRLTVV.

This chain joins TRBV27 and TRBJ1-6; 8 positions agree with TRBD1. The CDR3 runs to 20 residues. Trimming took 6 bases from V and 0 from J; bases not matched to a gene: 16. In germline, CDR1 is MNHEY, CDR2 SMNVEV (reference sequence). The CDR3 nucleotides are TGTGCCAGCAGCCCCCCCCCGGGACAGGAATCTAGCTCCTATAATTCACCCCTCCACTTT. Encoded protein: CASSPPPGQESSSYNSPLHF.

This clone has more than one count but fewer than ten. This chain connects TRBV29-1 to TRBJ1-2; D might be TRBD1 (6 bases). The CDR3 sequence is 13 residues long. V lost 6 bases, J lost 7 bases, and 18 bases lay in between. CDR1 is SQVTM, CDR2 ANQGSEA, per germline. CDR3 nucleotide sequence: TGCAGCGTAGAGACAGGCACCCCTAGTGGCTACACCTTC. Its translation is CSVETGTPSGYTF.

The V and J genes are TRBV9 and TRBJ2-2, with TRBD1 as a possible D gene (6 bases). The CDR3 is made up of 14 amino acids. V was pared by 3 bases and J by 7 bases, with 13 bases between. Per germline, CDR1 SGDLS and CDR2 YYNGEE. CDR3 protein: CASSAPQGNGELFF. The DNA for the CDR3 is TGTGCCAGCAGCGCCCCACAGGGTAACGGGGAGCTGTTTTTT. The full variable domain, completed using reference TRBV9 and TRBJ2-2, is DSGVTQTPKHLITATGQRVTLRCSPRSGDLSVYWYQQSLDQGLQFLIQYYNGEERAKGNILERFSAQQFPDLHSELNLSSLELGDSALYFCASSAPQGNGELFFGEGSRLTVL.

CDR3 coding DNA: TGTGCCGGGGACTCCACAGATACGCAGTATTTT. This translates into CAGDSTDTQYF. J is TRBJ2-3 and V is TRBV7-3; possibly TRBD2 for D (6 bases). Trimming stripped 11 bases from V and 2 bases from J, with 8 bases between. The germline gives CDR1 SGHTA, CDR2 FQGTGA. The CDR3 is made up of 11 amino acids.

The CDR3 nucleotides read TGTGCCATAGGGGATGGGGCCAACGTCCTGACTTTC. It yields the protein CAIGDGANVLTF. The chain recombines TRBV19 with TRBJ2-6; maybe TRBD1 (5 bases). The germline V and J ends were trimmed by 10 bases and 3 bases, with 7 bases remaining between them. Germline V lookup: CDR1 LNHDA, CDR2 SQIVND (reference sequence). The CDR3 is 12 amino acids.

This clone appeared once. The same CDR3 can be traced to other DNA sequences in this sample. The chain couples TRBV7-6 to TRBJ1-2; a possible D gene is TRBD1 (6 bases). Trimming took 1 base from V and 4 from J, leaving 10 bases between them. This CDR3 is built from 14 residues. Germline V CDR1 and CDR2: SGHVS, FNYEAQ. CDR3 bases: TGTGCCAGCAGCTTAGGTGGGACACCCTATGGCTACACCTTC. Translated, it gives CASSLGGTPYGYTF.

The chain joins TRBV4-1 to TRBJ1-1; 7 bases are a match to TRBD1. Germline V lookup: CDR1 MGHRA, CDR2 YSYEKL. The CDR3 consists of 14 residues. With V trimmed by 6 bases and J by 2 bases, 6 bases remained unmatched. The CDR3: CASSTYRGNTEAFF. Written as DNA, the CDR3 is TGCGCCAGCAGTACATACAGGGGAAACACTGAAGCTTTCTTT.